This T cell receptor (beta chain) is drawn from a study of T cell changes during pregnancy in multiple sclerosis. Germline loops: CDR1 MNHEY, CDR2 SVGAGI. The CDR3 sequence is 14 residues long. Trimming took 1 base from V and 2 from J, leaving 9 bases between them. Method: immunoSEQ multiplex PCR; TCRdb's copy keeps in-frame clones and lacks some. The sample holds approximately 100,000 clones, 75% to 95% seen once. The V gene is TRBV6-5, the J gene TRBJ2-7, with a tentative D call TRBD1 (5 bases). This specimen consisted of peripheral blood, obtained in the second trimester of pregnancy. The source of this sequence is a female donor with multiple sclerosis, enrolled in a pregnancy study. The CDR3 nucleotides are TGTGCCAGCAGTTACTTTCAGGGCCCCTACGAGCAGTACTTC. Protein: CASSYFQGPYEQYF.